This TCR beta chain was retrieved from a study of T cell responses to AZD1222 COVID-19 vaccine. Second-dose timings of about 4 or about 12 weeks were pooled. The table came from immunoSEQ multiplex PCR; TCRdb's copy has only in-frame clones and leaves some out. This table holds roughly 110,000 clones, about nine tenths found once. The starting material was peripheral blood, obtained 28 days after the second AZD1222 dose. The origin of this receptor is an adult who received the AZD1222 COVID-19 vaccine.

This CDR3 is CATSKVRARGNEQYF. CDR3 nucleotides: TGTGCCACCAGCAAAGTCCGGGCCAGAGGGAACGAGCAGTACTTC. J is TRBJ2-7 and V is TRBV15; D may be TRBD2 (5 bases). CDR1 is LNHNV and CDR2 is YYDKDF in the germline V gene (reference sequence). This CDR3 is built from 15 residues. The germline V and J ends were trimmed by 4 bases and 5 bases, with 18 bases remaining between them.